Presented here are 30 T cell receptor beta chains from one specimen sequenced in a study of cytomegalovirus exposure and HLA in healthy donors. The PCR ran on 60 Vbeta and 13 Jbeta primers. Using immunoSEQ multiplex PCR, the repertoire was profiled, and TCRdb retains in-frame clones only, with some absent. The data hold roughly 220,000 clones, with about 70% observed a single time. The sequencing input was PBMCs. All receptors derive from a man aged 40-55 years in good health and CMV-seropositive.

The gene calls are TRBV7-2 and TRBJ1-6, with D maybe TRBD1 (5 bases). CDR3 length equals 15 residues. Germline V lookup: CDR1 SGHTA, CDR2 FQGNSA. The germline V and J ends were trimmed by 6 bases and 0 bases, with 9 bases remaining between them. The CDR3: CASRPQGSYNSPLHF. For the CDR3, the DNA is TGTGCCAGCAGGCCTCAGGGCTCCTATAATTCACCCCTCCACTTT.

For this clone: The identical CDR3 is also encoded by other nucleotide sequences in the sample. The chain couples TRBV7-9 to TRBJ1-6, with D possibly being TRBD1 (5 bases). V lost 5 bases and J lost 6, with 14 bases in between. From germline, CDR1 is SEHNR and CDR2 FQNEAQ (reference sequence). The CDR3 is 15 residues long. The CDR3 region is CASSPGGSANSPLHF. CDR3 DNA: TGTGCCAGCAGCCCGGGGGGGTCGGCTAATTCACCCCTCCACTTT.

The genes are TRBV19 and TRBJ2-3; 11 nucleotides line up with TRBD2. The V gene's germline CDR1 is LNHDA and CDR2 SQIVND (reference sequence). V lost 5 bases, J lost 4 bases, and 5 bases stayed unmatched. The CDR3 length is 15 residues. The CDR3 DNA reads as TGTGCCAGTAGTCCAACTAGCGGGGGTTCAGATACGCAGTATTTT. Amino acids: CASSPTSGGSDTQYF.

Only a few counts were recorded for this clone. CDR3 in DNA: TGCGCCAGCAGCCGGGACAGGACATCTAGCACAGATACGCAGTATTTT. Protein product: CASSRDRTSSTDTQYF. This rearrangement joins TRBV5-1 to TRBJ2-3; the match to TRBD1 covers 8 bases. Per germline, CDR1 SGHRS and CDR2 YFSETQ. The CDR3 contains 16 residues. Losses at the gene ends were 4 bases for V and 0 bases for J; bases not matched to a gene: 7.

The V and J genes are TRBV21-1 and TRBJ1-5. TRBV21-1 is termed a pseudogene. The CDR3 spans 14 residues. The CDR3 here is CASSKGEAVQPQHF. As DNA, the CDR3 is TGTGCCAGCAGCAAAGGCGAGGCGGTTCAGCCCCAGCATTTT.

The chain joins TRBV6-6 to TRBJ2-3; tentative D call: TRBD2 (7 bases). V was clipped by 4 bases and J by 5 bases, with 16 bases between them. CDR1 MNHNY and CDR2 SVGAGI come from the germline V gene (reference sequence). This CDR3 spans 15 amino acids. DNA for the CDR3: TGTGCCAGCAGTTCTCCGAGGGGGGGAGTAGATACGCAGTATTTT. Its translation: CASSSPRGGVDTQYF.

V is TRBV5-4 and J is TRBJ2-7; TRBD2 matches at 15 bases. The V and J ends lost 4 bases and 5 bases, in that order; junction bases with no gene match: 13. CDR3 length: 18 amino acids. CDR1 and CDR2 from the germline V gene are SGHNT and YYREEE (reference sequence). The CDR3 reads CASSPGLAGGRVKDEQYF. Written as DNA, the CDR3 is TGTGCCAGCAGCCCTGGACTAGCGGGGGGGCGAGTTAAAGACGAGCAGTACTTC.

This clone has only a few counts. This chain joins TRBV6-5 and TRBJ2-3; D unclear. V was cut by 6 bases and J by 6 bases, with 7 bases left in between. Germline V CDR1 and CDR2: MNHEY, SVGAGI. This CDR3 spans 11 amino acids. The CDR3 bases are TGTGCCAGCAGGTCCGGGGATACGCAGTATTTT. Its translation is CASRSGDTQYF.

This clone was seen only a few times. The J gene is TRBJ2-7, the V gene TRBV6-1, with D tentatively TRBD1 (7 bases). The CDR3 has 16 amino acids. Between the trimmed V and J ends, which lost 1 base and 2 bases, there was a span of 15 bases. From germline, CDR1 is MNHNS and CDR2 SASEGT. The CDR3 bases are TGTGCCAGCAGTGAAGAGTTGGGGGGACAGCCCTACGAGCAGTACTTC. This codes for CASSEELGGQPYEQYF.

This clone has a single count. The chain joins TRBV1 to TRBJ2-7; the table assigns TRBD2, which was not confirmed against the DNA. TRBV1 is described as a pseudogene. The CDR3 sequence is 16 residues long. The CDR3 region is CTSSQDLAALSYEQYF. The DNA of the CDR3 is TGCACCAGCAGCCAAGATCTAGCAGCGCTTTCCTACGAGCAGTACTTC.

The chain has TRBV28 and TRBJ1-1; no firm D call. The CDR3 runs 13 residues. Trimming took 5 bases from V and 1 from J, leaving 8 bases between them. Germline V lookup: CDR1 MDHEN, CDR2 SYDVKM. For the CDR3, the DNA is TGTGCCAGCAGTCCGCGACAGAACACTGAAGCTTTCTTT. This translates into CASSPRQNTEAFF.

CDR3: CAIRADSGGEKLFF. The CDR3 DNA sequence: TGTGCCATCCGTGCTGACAGCGGGGGTGAAAAACTGTTTTTT. The chain combines TRBV10-3 with TRBJ1-4; the D gene is possibly TRBD1 (5 bases). Germline V gene data show CDR1 as ENHRY and CDR2 as SYGVKD. This CDR3 has 14 amino acids. Trimming took off 8 bases at V and 7 bases at J, with 17 bases between the two ends.

For this clone: This CDR3 is also generated by other DNA sequences in the sample. In nucleotides, the CDR3 is TGTGCCACCAGCAGAGCTCGGGGGAACACTGAAGCTTTCTTT. Residues: CATSRARGNTEAFF. The chain links TRBV15 to TRBJ1-1; no definite D call. Trimming stripped 1 base from V and 1 base from J, with 7 bases between. Per the germline V gene, CDR1 is LNHNV and CDR2 is YYDKDF (reference sequence). CDR3 size: 14 residues.

The count of this clone is one. The V call is TRBV4-1, the J call TRBJ1-2; D possibly corresponds to TRBD1 (5 bases). Trimming stripped 3 bases from V and 8 bases from J, with 19 bases between. Germline CDR1 reads MGHRA; CDR2 reads YSYEKL. The CDR3 length is 15 residues. As DNA, the CDR3 is TGCGCCAGCAGCCACGGGGGGGAGGGAATGGAAGGCTACACCTTC. Protein product: CASSHGGEGMEGYTF.

The genes are TRBV7-9 and TRBJ2-2; D remains unclear. This CDR3 is built from 15 residues. The V gene lost 1 base and the J gene lost 2 bases, with 8 bases spanning the gap. The V gene's germline CDR1 is SEHNR and CDR2 FQNEAQ (reference sequence). CDR3 coding DNA: TGTGCCAGCAGCTTAGGGGCCGGAAACACCGGGGAGCTGTTTTTT. It codes for CASSLGAGNTGELFF.

V usage is TRBV10-2 and J usage is TRBJ1-6; possible D gene TRBD1, 5 bases. CDR1 is WSHSY, CDR2 SAAADI, per germline. This CDR3 is built from 14 residues. The V end was cut by 4 bases, the J end by 5 bases, with 9 bases between. Written as DNA, the CDR3 is TGCGCCAGCAGTGGGACACAACATAATTCACCCCTCCACTTT. This sequence encodes CASSGTQHNSPLHF.

The rearrangement joins TRBV6-5 to TRBJ2-1; TRBD2 might be the D (6 bases). The CDR3 is 14 amino acids. Germline V gene data show CDR1 as MNHEY and CDR2 as SVGAGI. V was clipped by 6 bases and J by 3 bases, with 12 bases between them. As DNA, the CDR3 is TGTGCCAGCAGGAAGGAGGGGTTCTACAATGAGCAGTTCTTC. As protein: CASRKEGFYNEQFF.

This chain connects TRBV19 to TRBJ1-4; a possible D gene is TRBD1 (5 bases). This CDR3 has 12 amino acids. V was pared by 5 bases and J by 8 bases, with 9 bases between. The V gene's germline CDR1 is LNHDA and CDR2 SQIVND (reference sequence). CDR3 protein: CASSVAGEKLFF. CDR3 sequence (DNA): TGTGCCAGTAGTGTGGCAGGGGAAAAACTGTTTTTT.

This sequence joins TRBV6-5 and TRBJ1-2; 7 positions agree with TRBD1. Germline CDR1 is MNHEY and CDR2 is SVGAGI. V was clipped by 6 bases and J by 4 bases; unmatched bases: 11. The CDR3 has 15 amino acids. The chain's CDR3 is CASSTQTTGPYGYTF. DNA for the CDR3: TGTGCCAGCAGCACCCAAACGACAGGGCCCTATGGCTACACCTTC.

The table lists this clone with a count of one. V usage is TRBV27 and J usage is TRBJ1-2; D call uncertain. Between the trimmed V and J ends, which lost 3 bases and 1 base, there was a span of 15 bases. This CDR3 is 16 amino acids long. Germline V gene lookup returns CDR1 MNHEY and CDR2 SMNVEV (reference sequence). The chain's CDR3 is CASSFFFGGLNYGYTF. As DNA, the CDR3 is TGTGCCAGCAGTTTTTTTTTCGGCGGCCTTAACTATGGCTACACCTTC.

The V and J genes are TRBV5-4 and TRBJ1-2; 7 nucleotides line up with TRBD1. The V and J ends lost 7 bases and 2 bases, in that order; junction bases with no gene match: 11. Germline CDR1 and CDR2: SGHNT and YYREEE (reference sequence). The CDR3 covers 15 residues. As DNA, the CDR3 is TGTGCCAGCGGGACGTCGGACAGGAGAAACTATGGCTACACCTTC. It yields the protein CASGTSDRRNYGYTF.

The rearrangement uses TRBV4-1 and TRBJ2-7, with TRBD2 identical over 13 bases. The junction had 3 bases not matched to a gene; V was cut back by 2 bases and J by 2 bases. CDR1 and CDR2 (germline): MGHRA, YSYEKL. The CDR3 is 16 residues long. CDR3 in amino acids: CASSQHTSGGAYEQYF. The CDR3 bases are TGCGCCAGCAGCCAACATACTAGCGGGGGGGCCTACGAGCAGTACTTC.

The V and J genes are TRBV2 and TRBJ2-5; 13 bases fit TRBD2. The J call may be mistaken, given a closer DNA end match to TRBJ2-7. This CDR3 is 14 amino acids long. The germline V gene has CDR1 SNHLY and CDR2 FYNNEI. The CDR3 region is CANRLAGGPYEQYF. CDR3 coding DNA: TGTGCCAACAGACTAGCGGGGGGACCATACGAGCAGTACTTC.

V gene TRBV7-2 combines with J gene TRBJ2-7, with D possibly TRBD2 on 5 matching bases. This CDR3 contains 14 residues. Germline V gene data show CDR1 as SGHTA and CDR2 as FQGNSA. V lost 4 bases to trimming and J lost 1 base, with 11 bases between them. CDR3 sequence (DNA): TGTGCCAGCAGCTCCCGGGGTCCATCCTACGAGCAGTACTTC. Translated, it gives CASSSRGPSYEQYF.

The V call is TRBV9, the J call TRBJ2-1, with unresolved D. There are 16 residues in the CDR3. V was shortened by 0 bases and J by 0 bases, with 10 bases between the two germline ends. Germline CDR1 SGDLS, CDR2 YYNGEE. The CDR3 DNA follows: TGTGCCAGCAGCGTAGCCACAGATAGCTCCTACAATGAGCAGTTCTTC. It codes for CASSVATDSSYNEQFF.

The J gene is TRBJ1-1, the V gene TRBV29-1; 10 bases align to TRBD1. Trimming cost V 2 bases and J 5 bases; bases outside gene matches: 5. This CDR3 spans 14 amino acids. Germline assignment: CDR1 SQVTM and CDR2 ANQGSEA. The chain's CDR3 is CSVETGQGITEAFF. In DNA, the CDR3 is TGCAGCGTTGAAACGGGACAGGGGATAACTGAAGCTTTCTTT. Full variable domain (remainder filled in from reference TRBV29-1 and TRBJ1-1): SAVISQKPSRDICQRGTSLTIQCQVDSQVTMMFWYRQQPGQSLTLIATANQGSEATYESGFVIDKFPISRPNLTFSTLTVSNMSPEDSSIYLCSVETGQGITEAFFGQGTRLTVV.

V and J are TRBV5-1 and TRBJ2-7, with D maybe TRBD1 (6 bases). CDR1 SGHRS and CDR2 YFSETQ come from the germline V gene. The CDR3 runs to 13 residues. Trimming shortened V by 5 bases and J by 5 bases, and 14 bases separated the two germline ends. CDR3 region: CASSIGGDDEQYF. CDR3 nucleotide sequence: TGCGCCAGCAGTATTGGGGGCGACGACGAGCAGTACTTC.

The genes are TRBV29-1 and TRBJ2-2, with D perhaps matching TRBD1 (6 bases). The CDR3 extends over 13 amino acids. Germline lookup yields CDR1 SQVTM and CDR2 ANQGSEA. V was clipped by 6 bases and J by 6 bases, with 14 bases between them. CDR3 residues: CSVGKGDPGELFF. In nucleotides, the CDR3 is TGCAGCGTAGGGAAGGGGGATCCCGGGGAGCTGTTTTTT.

J is TRBJ2-7 and V is TRBV4-1; no firm D call. The CDR3 runs to 14 residues. Germline values: CDR1 MGHRA, CDR2 YSYEKL. V was shortened by 0 bases and J by 3 bases, with 9 bases between the two germline ends. CDR3 DNA: TGCGCCAGCAGCCAAGAAACAGCAGACTACGAGCAGTACTTC. Its protein product is CASSQETADYEQYF.

This chain links TRBV7-8 with TRBJ1-4; tentative D call: TRBD1 (6 bases). The CDR3 is 20 residues long. With 1 base removed from V and 0 bases from J, the gap between germline ends came to 21 bases. Germline-derived CDR1 and CDR2 are SGHVS and FQNEAQ. The CDR3 DNA follows: TGTGCCAGCAGCTTAGAGGTGTTCCGACAGGAGTCTTCAACTAATGAAAAACTGTTTTTT. It translates to CASSLEVFRQESSTNEKLFF. Full variable domain (missing parts from reference TRBV7-8 and TRBJ1-4): GAGVSQSPRYKVAKRGQDVALRCDPISGHVSLFWYQQALGQGPEFLTYFQNEAQLDKSGLPSDRFFAERPEGSVSTLKIQRTQQEDSAVYLCASSLEVFRQESSTNEKLFFGSGTQLSVL.